This T cell receptor beta chain was recorded in a study of preoperative IRX-2 immunotherapy in early breast cancer. This sample's treatment: preoperative locoregional IRX-2 cytokine immunotherapy. This phase Ib study tested locoregional IRX-2 cytokine immunotherapy given before surgery. CDR1 and CDR2 (germline): MRHNA, SNTAGT. The CDR3 is 11 amino acids. V lost 8 bases and J 5 bases, leaving 9 bases between the germline ends. Sequencing was performed with immunoSEQ multiplex PCR; in TCRdb, only in-frame clones are kept and a portion is missing. The sample yields about 98,000 clones, about nine tenths seen once.

This chain joins TRBV6-4 and TRBJ1-2; possible D gene TRBD1, 5 bases. Sample: tumor tissue, taken after IRX-2 immunotherapy. The origin of this receptor is a human donor with breast cancer. CDR3 in DNA: TGTGCCAGCGGGGCGGAATATGGCTACACCTTC. Residues: CASGAEYGYTF.